These T cell receptor beta chains were read from a single sample in a study of blood T cell repertoires in COVID-19. Repertoires were generated with immunoSEQ multiplex PCR, while TCRdb's copy carries only in-frame clones and drops some. This sample has around 400,000 clones, with around 83% found just once. The sample taken for sequencing was PBMCs or T cells enriched from blood (not recorded which). The receptors shown here come from a woman between 45 and 65 years old who had recovered from COVID-19. The CDR3 runs from the conserved cysteine through the conserved F or W. Each record gives: clone size, D gene, V gene, J gene, CDR3 DNA, CDR3 protein. D genes are given only for firm matches. The listing skips clone size in some rows; elsewhere it reads once, few, many or a size class.

clone size: -; D gene: -; V gene: TRBV23-1; J gene: TRBJ2-3; CDR3 DNA: TGCGCCAGCAGAAAACAGGGAATATCTCGAGATACGCAGTATTTT; CDR3 protein: CASRKQGISRDTQYF
clone size: -; D gene: TRBD1; V gene: TRBV19; J gene: TRBJ2-6; CDR3 DNA: TGTGCCAGCCAAGCGGGACAGGGCTCTGGGGCCAACGTCCTGACTTTC; CDR3 protein: CASQAGQGSGANVLTF
clone size: -; D gene: TRBD2; V gene: TRBV27; J gene: TRBJ2-7; CDR3 DNA: TGTGCCAGCACCTCCGGGACTAGATCCTACGAGCAGTACTTC; CDR3 protein: CASTSGTRSYEQYF
clone size: -; D gene: -; V gene: TRBV5-1; J gene: TRBJ2-1; CDR3 DNA: TGCGCCAGCAGTGGGGGGGCTTCTTACAATGAGCAGTTCTTC; CDR3 protein: CASSGGASYNEQFF
clone size: -; D gene: TRBD2; V gene: TRBV2; J gene: TRBJ2-1; CDR3 DNA: TGTGCCAGCAGTTGGGAGGCAGCGGGAGGGTACAATGAGCAGTTCTTC; CDR3 protein: CASSWEAAGGYNEQFF
clone size: -; D gene: TRBD1; V gene: TRBV19; J gene: TRBJ1-2; CDR3 DNA: TGTGCCAGTAGTTCGGGACAGGGCAACCAGGGCGGCTACACCTTC; CDR3 protein: CASSSGQGNQGGYTF
clone size: few; D gene: TRBD1; V gene: TRBV6-2/TRBV6-3; J gene: TRBJ1-1; CDR3 DNA: TGTGCCAGCAGTTACTCGATTTTTCGCGAGGACAGGGCATTCGGGAACACTGAAGCTTTCTTT; CDR3 protein: CASSYSIFREDRAFGNTEAFF
clone size: -; D gene: -; V gene: TRBV4-1; J gene: TRBJ2-2; CDR3 DNA: TGCGCCAGCAGCCTGAGGGACTTCGGGGAGCTGTTTTTT; CDR3 protein: CASSLRDFGELFF
clone size: -; D gene: TRBD2; V gene: TRBV30; J gene: TRBJ2-7; CDR3 DNA: TGTGCCTGGGGTTCGGGACTAGCGGGGGACTCCTACGAGCAGTACTTC; CDR3 protein: CAWGSGLAGDSYEQYF
clone size: -; D gene: -; V gene: TRBV29-1; J gene: TRBJ2-3; CDR3 DNA: TGCAGCACCCGCCGGGATACGCAGTATTTT; CDR3 protein: CSTRRDTQYF
clone size: -; D gene: TRBD1; V gene: TRBV5-4; J gene: TRBJ1-1; CDR3 DNA: TGTGCCAGCAGCTTGGAACAGGGGGCGGGTACTGAAGCTTTCTTT; CDR3 protein: CASSLEQGAGTEAFF
clone size: few; D gene: -; V gene: TRBV10-2; J gene: TRBJ1-1; CDR3 DNA: TGCGCCAGCAGTGTTCAGATCAACACTGAAGCTTTCTTT; CDR3 protein: CASSVQINTEAFF
clone size: -; D gene: -; V gene: TRBV7-8; J gene: TRBJ1-5; CDR3 DNA: TGTGCCAGCAGCTTAGGGGCCTATCAGCCCCAGCATTTT; CDR3 protein: CASSLGAYQPQHF
clone size: once; D gene: -; V gene: TRBV10-2; J gene: TRBJ1-2; CDR3 DNA: TGCGCCAGCAGTACAGGGATCTATGGCTACACCTTC; CDR3 protein: CASSTGIYGYTF
clone size: -; D gene: -; V gene: TRBV5-1; J gene: TRBJ1-3; CDR3 DNA: TGCGCCAGCAGCCTTAGTAGTGGGGCTAGCACCATATATTTT; CDR3 protein: CASSLSSGASTIYF
clone size: once; D gene: -; V gene: TRBV7-6; J gene: TRBJ1-3; CDR3 DNA: TGTGCCAGCAGCTCCAGGGGCACTGGAAACACCATATATTTT; CDR3 protein: CASSSRGTGNTIYF
clone size: -; D gene: -; V gene: TRBV4-1; J gene: TRBJ1-1; CDR3 DNA: TGCGCCAGCAGCCAAGTTAACAGGCTAAACACTGAAGCTTTCTTT; CDR3 protein: CASSQVNRLNTEAFF
clone size: -; D gene: -; V gene: TRBV7-8; J gene: TRBJ2-2; CDR3 DNA: TGTGCCAGCAGATCGGACAGGAACACCGGGGAGCTGTTTTTT; CDR3 protein: CASRSDRNTGELFF
clone size: -; D gene: TRBD1; V gene: TRBV10-3; J gene: TRBJ2-7; CDR3 DNA: TGTGCCATCAGGGACAACCCCAGGACAGGGGAGACCTACGAGCAGTACTTC; CDR3 protein: CAIRDNPRTGETYEQYF
clone size: few; D gene: -; V gene: TRBV13; J gene: TRBJ2-1; CDR3 DNA: TGTGCCAGCAGCCTAGGAAAGTATGGGGTGGGGGCCAATGAGCAGTTCTTC; CDR3 protein: CASSLGKYGVGANEQFF
clone size: -; D gene: -; V gene: TRBV5-1; J gene: TRBJ1-3; CDR3 DNA: TGCGCCAGCAGCCCGGGAGGCTCTGGAAACACCATATATTTT; CDR3 protein: CASSPGGSGNTIYF
clone size: -; D gene: -; V gene: TRBV7-2; J gene: TRBJ1-3; CDR3 DNA: TGTGCCAGCAGCTTAGGGTTCGGCTCTGGAAACACCATATATTTT; CDR3 protein: CASSLGFGSGNTIYF
clone size: -; D gene: -; V gene: TRBV5-6; J gene: TRBJ1-5; CDR3 DNA: TGTGCCAGCAGCGTAAGACAGACCCGCAATCAGCCCCAGCATTTT; CDR3 protein: CASSVRQTRNQPQHF
clone size: once; D gene: -; V gene: TRBV12-1; J gene: TRBJ1-2; CDR3 DNA: TGTGCCAGCAGCTTACTGAACGGCTATGGCTACACCTTC; CDR3 protein: CASSLLNGYGYTF
clone size: -; D gene: TRBD1; V gene: TRBV12-5; J gene: TRBJ1-3; CDR3 DNA: TGTGCTAGTGGTCCGGGACAGGGGAAGCTAAACACCATATATTTT; CDR3 protein: CASGPGQGKLNTIYF
clone size: -; D gene: -; V gene: TRBV5-4; J gene: TRBJ1-1; CDR3 DNA: TGTGCCAGCAGCTCTGAATCGACAGCTAACACTGAAGCTTTCTTT; CDR3 protein: CASSSESTANTEAFF
clone size: -; D gene: -; V gene: TRBV7-2; J gene: TRBJ1-1; CDR3 DNA: TGTGCCAGCAGCTCAGGACAGCCATCGAACACTGAAGCTTTCTTT; CDR3 protein: CASSSGQPSNTEAFF
clone size: -; D gene: -; V gene: TRBV7-9; J gene: TRBJ1-6; CDR3 DNA: TGTGCCAGCGGTCTAGGCGGCAATCCCCTCCACTTT; CDR3 protein: CASGLGGNPLHF
clone size: -; D gene: -; V gene: TRBV11-3; J gene: TRBJ2-7; CDR3 DNA: TGTGCCAGCAGCTTACTCTACGAGCAGTACTTC; CDR3 protein: CASSLLYEQYF
clone size: -; D gene: -; V gene: TRBV7-6; J gene: TRBJ2-7; CDR3 DNA: TGTGCCAGCAGCTTAGCTCCAACAGGGAACTACTACGAGCAGTACTTC; CDR3 protein: CASSLAPTGNYYEQYF
clone size: -; D gene: TRBD1; V gene: TRBV5-6; J gene: TRBJ1-2; CDR3 DNA: TGTGCCAGCAGCCCGACAGGGGTCCTTCTCCATGGCTACACCTTC; CDR3 protein: CASSPTGVLLHGYTF
clone size: -; D gene: TRBD1; V gene: TRBV18; J gene: TRBJ2-2; CDR3 DNA: TGTGCCAGCTCACCCTACCAGGGGGCGAACACCGGGGAGCTGTTTTTT; CDR3 protein: CASSPYQGANTGELFF
clone size: -; D gene: -; V gene: TRBV4-1; J gene: TRBJ1-2; CDR3 DNA: TGCGCCAGCAGCCAAGGTACAGGGCATGGGACCTTC; CDR3 protein: CASSQGTGHGTF
clone size: -; D gene: -; V gene: TRBV25-1; J gene: TRBJ1-2; CDR3 DNA: TGTGCCAGCAGTCGTGAAGGGGATTATTCTAACTATGGCTACACCTTC; CDR3 protein: CASSREGDYSNYGYTF
clone size: many; D gene: -; V gene: TRBV4-1; J gene: TRBJ1-5; CDR3 DNA: TGCGCCAGCAGCCATCTGCCCGGTAGCAATCAGCCCCAGCATTTT; CDR3 protein: CASSHLPGSNQPQHF
clone size: -; D gene: TRBD1; V gene: TRBV7-9; J gene: TRBJ1-1; CDR3 DNA: TGTGCCAGCAGGACACCGGGGACAGGCAAAACTGAAGCTTTCTTT; CDR3 protein: CASRTPGTGKTEAFF
clone size: -; D gene: -; V gene: TRBV4-3; J gene: TRBJ2-3; CDR3 DNA: TGCGCCAGCAGCCAAGGTCTGGGCAGGGGATTCACAGATACGCAGTATTTT; CDR3 protein: CASSQGLGRGFTDTQYF